The T cell receptor beta chain described here comes from a study of T cell responses to AZD1222 COVID-19 vaccine. For the study at large: Pooling was applied to second doses at about 4 or about 12 weeks. Broader study findings: Clonal diversity may have been underestimated, and the donors were mostly white British, with more females than males. Seropositive status at baseline applied to only six AZD1222 recipients. Regions left unmutated in variants are reportedly the target of nearly half of spike-specific TCRs.

Measured with immunoSEQ multiplex PCR; TCRdb has only the in-frame clones, and not every one. This table holds 200,000 or so clones, almost 95% found once. V lost 5 bases, J lost 8 bases, and 6 bases stayed unmatched. The CDR3 is 14 amino acids. CDR1 and CDR2 from the germline V gene are ENHRY and SYGVKD. As regards this clone: Its antigen is not identified.

The V call is TRBV10-3, the J call TRBJ1-4; TRBD1 matches 9 bases. The sequence was obtained from an adult in good health. The source material was peripheral blood, sampled on day 0 of AZD1222 vaccination. DNA of the CDR3: TGTGCCATCAGTAATGGACAGGGGAGAGAAAAACTGTTTTTT. Translated, it gives CAISNGQGREKLFF.